The following is a TCR beta chain sequence with its context. Its specific antigen is unknown. Base qualities are not at hand, and no much larger clone is one base apart. Using the deep immunoSEQ assay, multiplex PCR amplified TCR CDR3 regions from genomic DNA. For each cell subset, the extracted genomic DNA was distributed evenly across all wells of several immunoSEQ 96-well plates, and each plate served as one replicate. For unsorted PBMC, approximately 0.3 ug of genomic DNA, equivalent to approximately 28,000 T cell genomes, went into each replicate PCR. Unsorted PBMC genomic DNA was sequenced across ten immunoSEQ deep assay plates. The purified libraries were quantified using a Qubit 3.0 fluorometer, sized with a Bioanalyzer 2100, and then quantified again using the KAPA Library Quantification kit. A separate single-read 150-cycle Illumina NextSeq 550 flow cell was used to sequence each immunoSEQ 96-well plate. On the authors' methods: The immunoSEQ output contained only junctional sequences without quality scores, so filtering could not match that applied to full-length reads. Sequences were annotated with PyIR, a Python wrapper for IgBLAST v1.9, and V/J genes and CDR3 were assigned using IMGT germline references. Reads were filtered out if the reads had weak V/J assignments (E-value above 1e-6), no CDR3, stop codons, out-of-frame junctions, or ambiguous translated residues. A V3J clonotype was defined by an identical inferred V gene, J gene, and CDR3 amino acid sequence. Percentage overlap between repertoires was computed as shared unique clonotypes divided by the size of the smaller repertoire. Three approaches were used to assess repertoire richness: RTK rarefaction, the Chao1 estimator, and Recon v2.1 estimates of unobserved clonotypes. TCRdb stores this immuneACCESS table with in-frame sequences only. Part of the clones is absent; in the studies checked, under half of the shortfall reflects unresolved V genes, and no reason is known for the rest. V and J calls plus clone size are reproduced from that table; the DNA served to infer D and trimming. The sample data list more than 450,000 clones, and approximately 79% of these were observed just once. Clones ranked in the top ten supply around 13% of the sample.

These data originate in a study of shared clonotypes between healthy human individuals (dated by TCRdb to 2018 to 2021). With respect to the entire study: A couple of women and three men aged 18 to 49 years were included in the cohort. To estimate repertoire size and how much clonotypes are shared between individuals, the study performed deep sequencing of blood TCR repertoires from a handful of healthy adults. To increase sequencing depth and limit assay-specific biases, TCR repertoire library preparation and sequencing were carried out by different laboratories using diverse techniques. Each donor's leukapheresis produced roughly between about 0.85 and 10 billion PBMCs.

Healthy HIV-negative adults with no recently reported acute infections or vaccinations were included as donors. All donors were Caucasian adults living in Nashville, Tennessee, USA. For unsorted samples, tens of millions of PBMCs were counted, and genomic DNA was extracted using the QIAamp DNA Blood Mini kit. After blood collection by leukapheresis, PBMCs were isolated using Ficoll-Histopaque density gradient centrifugation and then cryopreserved in the vapor phase of liquid nitrogen. From the germline V gene, CDR1 is SGHVS and CDR2 is FNYEAQ. Inclusive of the bounding cysteine and phenylalanine, the CDR3 is 15 residues long. The only DNA kept is the CDR3, 45 bases in frame from the first base. The germline V end is reduced by 5 bases and the J end by 2 bases; junction bases left unmatched: 4. The full study reports these points: Pairwise subsampling led to the expectation that sequencing depth would affect the degree of clonotype sharing among donors. Sampling was restricted to blood, and TCR repertoires in tissues likely differ from the TCR repertoires found in blood. The small number of donors limited the genetic and exposure-history diversity represented.

The sequence links TRBV7-6 to TRBJ2-7; 12 central nucleotides agree with TRBD1. The receptor was derived from a woman in her 40s in good health. Some clones in this sample may be carry-over from other donors' samples. The sequenced sample consisted of PBMCs. The CDR3 corresponds to CASSPGTGGPYEQYF. The DNA sequence is given as TGTGCCAGCAGCCCCGGGACAGGGGGCCCCTACGAGCAGTACTTC.